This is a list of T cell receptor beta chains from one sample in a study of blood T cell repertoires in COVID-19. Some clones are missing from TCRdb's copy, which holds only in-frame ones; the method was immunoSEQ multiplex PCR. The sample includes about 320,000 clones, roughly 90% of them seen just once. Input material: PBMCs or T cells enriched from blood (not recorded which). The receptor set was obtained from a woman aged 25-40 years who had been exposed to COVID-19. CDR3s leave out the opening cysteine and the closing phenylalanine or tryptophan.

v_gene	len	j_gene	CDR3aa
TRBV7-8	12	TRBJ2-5	ASSSGMIQETQY
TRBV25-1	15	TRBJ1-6	ASSEFGGGTVSSPLH
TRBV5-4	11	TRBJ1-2	ASRGGQGGNYT
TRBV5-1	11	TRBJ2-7	ASSSTGAYEQY
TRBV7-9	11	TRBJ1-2	ASSSSGFYGYT
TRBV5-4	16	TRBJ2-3	ASSPRLAGGFGTDTQY
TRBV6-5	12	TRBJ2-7	ASSPDKSSYEQY
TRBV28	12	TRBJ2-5	ASSKGQGTETQY
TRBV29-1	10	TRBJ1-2	SVDDMNYGYT
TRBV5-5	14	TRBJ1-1	ASSGQAGGLGTEAF
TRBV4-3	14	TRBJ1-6	ASSQARDRGASPLH
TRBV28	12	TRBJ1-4	ASSPGTVKEKLF
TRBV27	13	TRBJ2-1	ASSSHGTGRDEQF
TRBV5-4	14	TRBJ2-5	ASSTGGWGTQETQY
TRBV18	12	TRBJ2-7	ASSPRGGPGEQY
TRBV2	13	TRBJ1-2	ASSSRTGISSGYT
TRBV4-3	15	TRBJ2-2	ASSLTHQRGSAGELF
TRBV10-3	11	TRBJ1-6	AISERGNSPLH
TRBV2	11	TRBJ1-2	ASSADTGYGYT
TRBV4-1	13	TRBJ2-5	ASSPRDRGYETQY
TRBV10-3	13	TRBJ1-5	AISGGDRVNQPQH
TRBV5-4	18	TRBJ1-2	ASSLIIGGGRSQSNYGYT
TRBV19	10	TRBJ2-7	ASSMAGAVKY
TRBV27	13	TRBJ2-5	ASSATRPGWETQY
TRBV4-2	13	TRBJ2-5	ASSQVAQGIGTQY
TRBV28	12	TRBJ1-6	ASSPGNEYSPLH
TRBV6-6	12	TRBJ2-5	ASSRSRQGETQY
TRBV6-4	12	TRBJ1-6	ASSPGQGNSPLH
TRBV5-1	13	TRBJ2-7	ASSLARDLTYEQY
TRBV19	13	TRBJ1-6	ASSIGQARIGPLH
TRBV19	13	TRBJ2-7	ASSIRDRPTYEQY
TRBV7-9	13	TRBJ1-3	ASSSRTGSGNTIY
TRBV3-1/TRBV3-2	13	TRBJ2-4	ASSPGTLAKNIQY
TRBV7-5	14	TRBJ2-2	ARSPVWRPSTGELF
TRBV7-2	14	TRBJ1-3	ASSWTGTSSGNTIY
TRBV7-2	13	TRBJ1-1	ASSLGGQAVFEAF
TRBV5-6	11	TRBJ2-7	ASSLGEVYEQY
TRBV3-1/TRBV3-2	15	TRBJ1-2	ASSQNAPGQGRNGYT
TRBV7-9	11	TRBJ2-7	ASSPITTSGEY
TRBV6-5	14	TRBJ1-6	ASSYSGTGTHSPLH
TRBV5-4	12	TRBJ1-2	ASREGAQSYGYT
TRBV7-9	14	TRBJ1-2	ASSPTGDRGLSGYT
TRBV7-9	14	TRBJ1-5	ASSLAPDRGDQPQH
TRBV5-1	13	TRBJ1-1	ASSQGHRSNTEAF
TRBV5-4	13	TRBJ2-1	ASSNGLAGGNEQF
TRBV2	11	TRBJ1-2	ASSVQGSYGYT
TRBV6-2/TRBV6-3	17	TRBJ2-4	ASSHSLTSGGVSKNIQY
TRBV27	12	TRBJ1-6	ASSSGLNISPLH
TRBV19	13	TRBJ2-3	ASSIVRGAEDTQY
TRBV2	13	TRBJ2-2	ASSEQGRNTGELF
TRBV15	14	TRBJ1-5	ATSRDLARSNQPQH
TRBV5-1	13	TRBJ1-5	ASSSKDRPNQPQH
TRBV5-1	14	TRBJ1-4	ASSLAWRDLSEKLF
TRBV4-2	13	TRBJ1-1	ASSQASSQNTEAF
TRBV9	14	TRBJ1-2	ASSVTRGRISYGYT
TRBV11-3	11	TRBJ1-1	ASSARQNTEAF
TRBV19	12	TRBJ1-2	ASSRRDRGHGYT